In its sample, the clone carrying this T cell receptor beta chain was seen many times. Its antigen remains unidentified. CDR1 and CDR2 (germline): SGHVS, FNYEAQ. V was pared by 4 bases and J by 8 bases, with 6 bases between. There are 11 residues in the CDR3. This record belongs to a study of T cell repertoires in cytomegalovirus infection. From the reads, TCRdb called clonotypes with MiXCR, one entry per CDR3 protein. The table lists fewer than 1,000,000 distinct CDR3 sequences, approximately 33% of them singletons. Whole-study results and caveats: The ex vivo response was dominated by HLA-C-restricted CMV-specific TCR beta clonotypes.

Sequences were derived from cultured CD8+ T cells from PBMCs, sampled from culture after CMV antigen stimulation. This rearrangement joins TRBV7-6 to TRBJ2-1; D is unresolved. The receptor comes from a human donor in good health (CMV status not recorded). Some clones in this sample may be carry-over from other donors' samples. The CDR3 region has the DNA TGTGCCAGCAGCTACCGACATGAGCAGTTCTTC. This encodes CASSYRHEQFF.